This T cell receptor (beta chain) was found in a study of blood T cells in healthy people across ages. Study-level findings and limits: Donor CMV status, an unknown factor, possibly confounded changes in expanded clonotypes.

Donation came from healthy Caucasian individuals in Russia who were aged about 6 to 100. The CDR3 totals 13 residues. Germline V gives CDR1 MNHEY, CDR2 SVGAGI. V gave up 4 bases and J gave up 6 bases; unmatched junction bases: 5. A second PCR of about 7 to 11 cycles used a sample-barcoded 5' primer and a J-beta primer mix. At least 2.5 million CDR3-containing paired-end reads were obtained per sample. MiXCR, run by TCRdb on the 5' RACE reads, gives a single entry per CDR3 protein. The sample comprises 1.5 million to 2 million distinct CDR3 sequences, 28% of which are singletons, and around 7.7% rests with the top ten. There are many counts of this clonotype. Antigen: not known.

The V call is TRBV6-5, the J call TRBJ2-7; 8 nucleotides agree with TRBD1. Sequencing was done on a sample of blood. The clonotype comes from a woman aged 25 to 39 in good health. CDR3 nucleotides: TGTGCCAGCAGTTGGACAGGGTTGGGCGAGCAGTACTTC. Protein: CASSWTGLGEQYF.